One and the same sample provided the 27 T cell receptor beta chains below, sequenced in a study of cytomegalovirus exposure and HLA in healthy donors. It was with 60 Vbeta and 13 Jbeta primers that the PCR ran. Assay: immunoSEQ multiplex PCR; the TCRdb copy retains only in-frame clones and omits some. The table for this sample gives around 100,000 clones. The sequenced sample consisted of PBMCs. These receptor sequences come from a man between 50 and 59 years old in good health and CMV-seronegative.

V gene TRBV7-2 combines with J gene TRBJ2-7, with TRBD1 identical over 8 bases. Germline V CDR1 and CDR2: SGHTA, FQGNSA. The CDR3 has 16 amino acids. Losses at the gene ends were 5 bases for V and 5 bases for J; bases not matched to a gene: 14. The CDR3 protein is CASSLDGTGSINEQYF. CDR3 bases: TGTGCCAGCAGCCTAGACGGGACAGGTTCCATCAACGAGCAGTACTTC. The full variable domain, its missing parts supplied by reference TRBV7-2 and TRBJ2-7, is GAGVSQSPSNKVTEKGKDVELRCDPISGHTALYWYRQSLGQGLEFLIYFQGNSAPDKSGLPSDRFSAERTGGSVSTLTIQRTQQEDSAVYLCASSLDGTGSINEQYFGPGTRLTVT.

The chain is built from TRBV9 and TRBJ2-1; 9 bases are shared with TRBD2. Per the germline V gene, CDR1 is SGDLS and CDR2 is YYNGEE. The CDR3 is 13 residues long. The trim removed 2 bases at V and 8 bases at J, leaving 2 bases unmatched. This CDR3 reads CASSVSGSDEQFF. The CDR3 DNA reads TGTGCCAGCAGCGTTAGCGGGAGCGATGAGCAGTTCTTC.

The chain employs TRBV6-4 and TRBJ1-1; 10 nucleotides align to TRBD1. With 6 bases clipped from V and 4 bases from J, the junction kept 11 bases outside the gene matches. This CDR3 region has 16 residues. Looked up from germline, CDR1 is MRHNA and CDR2 is SNTAGT. DNA of the CDR3: TGTGCCAGCAGAGCCGGGACAGGGGTTGGTTCCACTGAAGCTTTCTTT. Protein: CASRAGTGVGSTEAFF.

The chain carries TRBV5-1 and TRBJ1-2; possibly TRBD1 for D (5 bases). The germline gives CDR1 SGHRS, CDR2 YFSETQ. The CDR3 runs 17 residues. The ends were cut back, 1 base at V and 4 bases at J, with 20 bases in the middle. The CDR3 loop is CASSLPSDSIDRYGYTF. CDR3 DNA sequence: TGCGCCAGCAGCTTGCCATCAGACAGTATTGATCGCTATGGCTACACCTTC.

This chain connects TRBV19 to TRBJ1-5; 8 bases match TRBD1. After removal of 5 bases from V and 6 bases from J, the junction contained 12 bases not matched to a gene. The germline V gene encodes CDR1 LNHDA and CDR2 SQIVND (reference sequence). The CDR3 contains 16 residues. The CDR3 loop is CASSSPQGARSQPQHF. For the CDR3, the DNA is TGTGCCAGTAGTTCTCCTCAGGGGGCGCGGAGTCAGCCCCAGCATTTT.

The V gene is TRBV5-6, the J gene TRBJ1-4; no firm D call. The ends were cut back, 4 bases at V and 8 bases at J, with 15 bases in the middle. Germline lookup yields CDR1 SGHDT and CDR2 YYEEEE. The CDR3 has 14 residues. This CDR3 reads CASSTTAGGEKLFF. In DNA form, the CDR3 reads TGTGCCAGCAGCACGACGGCTGGCGGCGAAAAACTGTTTTTT.

This chain joins TRBV5-1 and TRBJ1-3, with D perhaps TRBD1 (5 bases). CDR1 is SGHRS, CDR2 YFSETQ, per germline. CDR3 length: 16 amino acids. The ends were cut back, 4 bases at V and 0 bases at J, with 14 bases in the middle. DNA for the CDR3: TGCGCCAGCAGCCCATTCGGAGGGGCCTCTGGAAACACCATATATTTT. Its translation: CASSPFGGASGNTIYF. Combining the CDR3 with reference TRBV5-1 and TRBJ1-3 gives the whole variable domain KAGVTQTPRYLIKTRGQQVTLSCSPISGHRSVSWYQQTPGQGLQFLFEYFSETQRNKGNFPGRFSGRQFSNSRSEMNVSTLELGDSALYLCASSPFGGASGNTIYFGEGSWLTVV.

V is TRBV10-1 and J is TRBJ1-4, with a tentative D call TRBD1 (6 bases). Germline V gene data show CDR1 as WNHNN and CDR2 as SYGVQD (reference sequence). Trimming took off 0 bases at V and 6 bases at J, with 11 bases between the two ends. The CDR3 extends over 15 amino acids. The CDR3 DNA is TGCGCCAGCAGTGAGTCGGGCAGGGGTTATGAAAAACTGTTTTTT. It encodes CASSESGRGYEKLFF.

This sequence joins TRBV7-2 and TRBJ2-3, with D perhaps matching TRBD1 (6 bases). The CDR3 extends over 11 amino acids. V lost 6 bases and J lost 10, with 11 bases in between. The germline gives CDR1 SGHTA, CDR2 FQGNSA. CDR3 in amino acids: CASRTGLAQYF. The DNA of the CDR3 is TGTGCCAGCAGAACAGGGTTAGCGCAGTATTTT. The complete variable domain, with remaining parts taken from reference TRBV7-2 and TRBJ2-3, reads GAGVSQSPSNKVTEKGKDVELRCDPISGHTALYWYRQSLGQGLEFLIYFQGNSAPDKSGLPSDRFSAERTGGSVSTLTIQRTQQEDSAVYLCASRTGLAQYFGPGTRLTVL.

The rearrangement links TRBV11-2 to TRBJ1-3; D unresolved. Germline assignment: CDR1 SGHAT and CDR2 FQNNGV. The CDR3 covers 16 residues. The V gene lost 0 bases and the J gene lost 4 bases, with 13 bases spanning the gap. The CDR3 loop is CASSLEYRGLGNTIYF. The CDR3 coding sequence is TGTGCCAGCAGCTTAGAATACAGAGGGCTGGGAAACACCATATATTTT.

The V and J genes are TRBV7-9 and TRBJ1-1; 7 bases agree with TRBD1. J was trimmed by 4 bases and V by 5 bases; bases with no gene match: 4. Germline V CDR1 and CDR2: SEHNR, FQNEAQ (reference sequence). This CDR3 comprises 13 residues. DNA of the CDR3: TGTGCCAGCAGCCGACAGGGAGGCACTGAAGCTTTCTTT. It specifies CASSRQGGTEAFF.

To note about this clone: Relative to the germline gene, one junction end is altered; a read error may explain this. The rearrangement links TRBV29-1 to TRBJ1-1, with 7 bases identical to TRBD1. CDR1 and CDR2 from the germline V gene are SQVTM and ANQGSEA. CDR3 length: 14 residues. The CDR3 region is CSVDLSLGGSEAFF. In DNA, the CDR3 is TGCAGCGTTGATCTGTCATTAGGGGGCTCTGAGGCTTTCTTT.

This rearrangement joins TRBV10-1 to TRBJ1-4; D is ambiguous. CDR1 WNHNN and CDR2 SYGVQD come from the germline V gene (reference sequence). This CDR3 contains 15 residues. Trimming took off 2 bases at V and 7 bases at J, with 14 bases between the two ends. CDR3 protein: CASSENLGAGEKLFF. The CDR3 nucleotides read TGCGCCAGCAGTGAGAACCTGGGAGCAGGTGAAAAACTGTTTTTT.

Worth noting for this clone: Within the sample, other DNA sequences also encode this same CDR3. This chain links TRBV5-1 with TRBJ2-3; D is unresolved. The germline V and J ends were trimmed by 0 bases and 0 bases, with 5 bases remaining between them. Per the germline V gene, CDR1 is SGHRS and CDR2 is YFSETQ. The CDR3 totals 14 residues. The CDR3 is CASSLVPSTDTQYF. The CDR3 coding sequence is TGCGCCAGCAGCTTGGTTCCTAGCACAGATACGCAGTATTTT. Variable domain in full (rest from reference TRBV5-1 and TRBJ2-3): KAGVTQTPRYLIKTRGQQVTLSCSPISGHRSVSWYQQTPGQGLQFLFEYFSETQRNKGNFPGRFSGRQFSNSRSEMNVSTLELGDSALYLCASSLVPSTDTQYFGPGTRLTVL.

The V call is TRBV6-1, the J call TRBJ1-3; D remains unclear. Trimming took off 10 bases at V and 0 bases at J, with 16 bases between the two ends. The V gene's germline CDR1 is MNHNS and CDR2 SASEGT. The CDR3 loop spans 15 amino acids. The CDR3 DNA is TGTGCCACACGGCTTGGAGGGTTCTCTGGAAACACCATATATTTT. Protein: CATRLGGFSGNTIYF.

The chain is built from TRBV2 and TRBJ1-2; D remains ambiguous. This CDR3 spans 13 amino acids. Trimming left V 10 bases short and J 6 bases short, with 18 bases between. The germline CDR1 and CDR2 sequences are SNHLY and FYNNEI. CDR3 in DNA: TGTGCCACCAACAACCAGAGGGCTGATGGCTACACCTTC. Protein sequence: CATNNQRADGYTF.

The rearrangement joins TRBV11-3 to TRBJ2-5; 7 bases line up with TRBD1. V gave up 5 bases and J gave up 1 base; unmatched junction bases: 4. Germline assignment: CDR1 SGHNT and CDR2 YENEEA. The CDR3 extends over 14 amino acids. The CDR3, as DNA: TGTGCCAGCAGCCCTGGGACAGCCCAAGAGACCCAGTACTTC. Protein product: CASSPGTAQETQYF. The whole variable domain, remainder taken from reference TRBV11-3 and TRBJ2-5, is EAGVVQSPRYKIIEKKQPVAFWCNPISGHNTLYWYLQNLGQGPELLIRYENEEAVDDSQLPKDRFSAERLKGVDSTLKIQPAELGDSAVYLCASSPGTAQETQYFGPGTRLLVL.

This clone is identified as medium-sized (0.01 to 0.1%) from frequency. CDR3 nucleotide sequence: TGTGCCAGTAGTATAGGGCAGGGAGAAGCTTTCTTT. It specifies CASSIGQGEAFF. The rearrangement links TRBV19 to TRBJ1-1; possible D gene TRBD1, 5 bases. The V and J ends lost 1 base and 8 bases respectively, with 8 bases between them. The CDR3 length is 12 residues. Germline CDR1 and CDR2: LNHDA and SQIVND (reference sequence).

This chain joins TRBV5-5 and TRBJ1-1, with D perhaps matching TRBD1 (6 bases). The germline CDR1 and CDR2 sequences are SGHKS and YYEKEE (reference sequence). V lost 3 bases to trimming and J lost 11 bases, with 23 bases between them. The CDR3 contains 15 residues. CDR3 DNA sequence: TGTGCCAGCAGCTCCTTGCTCCGACAGGATTTGGGGGCTTTCTTT. Translation gives CASSSLLRQDLGAFF.

This sequence joins TRBV4-3 and TRBJ2-7; 16 bases match TRBD2. The V and J ends lost 4 bases and 2 bases, in that order; junction bases with no gene match: 8. CDR3 size: 18 residues. Germline loops: CDR1 LGHNA, CDR2 YSLEER. The CDR3: CASSPGLAGGRGAYEQYF. The CDR3 nucleotides are TGCGCCAGCAGCCCGGGACTAGCGGGGGGGCGCGGTGCCTACGAGCAGTACTTC.

CDR3: CASSSNTGAEAFF. The CDR3 region has the DNA TGTGCCAGCAGCTCCAACACAGGAGCTGAAGCTTTCTTT. The V gene is TRBV7-8, the J gene TRBJ1-1; D perhaps matches TRBD1 (5 bases). Germline V gene lookup returns CDR1 SGHVS and CDR2 FQNEAQ. The CDR3 spans 13 residues. Trimming removed 4 bases from V and 6 bases from J, with 12 bases in between.

The J gene is TRBJ1-1, the V gene TRBV7-2, with D possibly being TRBD1 (5 bases). There are 15 residues in the CDR3. Germline V gives CDR1 SGHTA, CDR2 FQGNSA. V lost 2 bases, J lost 1 base, and 11 bases lay in between. This CDR3 reads CASSLSTGRNTEAFF. CDR3 nucleotide sequence: TGTGCCAGCAGCTTAAGTACAGGCAGGAACACTGAAGCTTTCTTT.

The chain is built from TRBV7-3 and TRBJ2-1; possibly TRBD1 for D (6 bases). The V end lost 5 bases, the J end lost 5 bases, and 19 bases lay between the germline ends. The CDR3 has 16 residues. The germline V gene has CDR1 SGHTA and CDR2 FQGTGA. CDR3 residues: CASSGQVGGSDNEQFF. CDR3 sequence (DNA): TGTGCCAGCAGCGGCCAAGTAGGGGGTTCCGACAATGAGCAGTTCTTC.

The chain combines TRBV6-5 with TRBJ2-1; 8 bases line up with TRBD2. The V gene end was trimmed by 0 bases and the J gene end by 3 bases; junction bases not matched to a gene: 4. CDR3 length equals 16 residues. From germline, CDR1 is MNHEY and CDR2 SVGAGI. The CDR3 loop is CASSYSTSGRYNEQFF. The CDR3 nucleotides are TGTGCCAGCAGTTACTCAACTAGCGGACGCTACAATGAGCAGTTCTTC.

This chain joins TRBV27 and TRBJ1-5; unclear D gene. There are 13 residues in the CDR3. CDR1 and CDR2 (germline): MNHEY, SMNVEV (reference sequence). With 3 bases removed from V and 5 bases from J, the gap between germline ends came to 8 bases. CDR3 in DNA: TGTGCCAGCAGTTTGACTGGGTATCAGCCCCAGCATTTT. Its protein product is CASSLTGYQPQHF.

The chain joins TRBV9 to TRBJ2-7; 9 bases map to TRBD1. The V gene's germline CDR1 is SGDLS and CDR2 YYNGEE. This CDR3 region has 14 residues. Germline trimming cut 4 bases from V and 3 bases from J; bases unmatched to any gene: 5. CDR3 sequence: CASSPGTGNYEQYF. CDR3 sequence (DNA): TGTGCCAGCAGCCCCGGGACAGGGAACTACGAGCAGTACTTC.

The genes are TRBV14 and TRBJ1-2; the match to TRBD1 covers 7 bases. Germline V gene data show CDR1 as SGHDN and CDR2 as FVKESK. The length of the CDR3 is 14 residues. V shed 3 bases and J 8 bases; nucleotides not matched to a gene: 9. CDR3 amino acids: CASSQADRVRGYTF. The CDR3 region has the DNA TGTGCCAGCAGCCAGGCCGACAGGGTTAGAGGCTACACCTTC.